This TCR beta chain was recovered during a study of T-cell memory formation after mild COVID-19. This clonotype has more than one count but fewer than ten. TCRdb processed the 5' RACE reads anew with MiXCR; each CDR3 protein has one entry. The table has just over 400,000 distinct CDR3 sequences, 23% seen once. Germline V gene lookup returns CDR1 DFQATT and CDR2 SNEGSKA (reference sequence). The trim removed 6 bases at V and 4 bases at J, leaving 8 bases unmatched. The CDR3 spans 14 residues. This clonotype originated in an adult woman who had mild COVID-19 (a few samples of this study predate the infection). Cell type and time point are not known. This chain uses TRBV20-1 with TRBJ2-5; 10 bases map to TRBD2. Input material: PBMCs or a T cell subset sorted from them (not recorded which). DNA of the CDR3: TGCAGTGCCTGGATTAGCGGGAGGCGAGAGACCCAGTACTTC. Translation gives CSAWISGRRETQYF.